The source of this TCR beta chain is a study of blood T cell repertoires in COVID-19. Profiling relied on immunoSEQ multiplex PCR, and the TCRdb table lists in-frame clones only, not all of them. The sample contains around 150,000 clones, nearly 80% of which appear only once. The study counted Cohort 3 donors as recovered given two negative PCRs, clearance, or symptom resolution. This CDR3 region has 13 residues. Germline V CDR1 and CDR2: LGHNA, YNFKEQ. V was cut by 0 bases and J by 6 bases, with 6 bases left in between. The sequence was obtained from a woman between 50 and 59 years old who had recovered from COVID-19. The genes are TRBV4-2 and TRBJ1-5, with D uncertain. The specimen was PBMCs or T cells enriched from blood (not recorded which). CDR3 DNA: TGTGCCAGCAGCCAAGAATCGAGTCAGCCCCAGCATTTT. Translation: CASSQESSQPQHF.